One and the same sample provided the 23 T cell receptor beta chains below, sequenced in a study of T-cell memory formation after mild COVID-19. Each CDR3 protein gets one entry after TCRdb re-called the 5' RACE reads with MiXCR. This sample has some 200,000 distinct CDR3 sequences, with around 9.5% found just once. The material sequenced was PBMCs or a T cell subset sorted from them (not recorded which). These receptors originate from a man younger than 30 who had mild COVID-19 (a few samples of this study predate the infection). Cell type and time point are not known.

This chain connects TRBV6-4 to TRBJ2-2; D is unclear. The CDR3 covers 17 residues. Germline V lookup: CDR1 MRHNA, CDR2 SNTAGT. V was cut by 0 bases and J by 0 bases, with 11 bases left in between. For the CDR3, the DNA is TGTGCCAGCAGTGACTCTTTCGGGCCGTCGAACACCGGGGAGCTGTTTTTT. It translates to CASSDSFGPSNTGELFF.

J is TRBJ2-5 and V is TRBV6-5; tentatively, D is TRBD2 (6 bases). The CDR3 runs to 15 residues. Germline-derived CDR1 and CDR2 are MNHEY and SVGAGI. V lost 4 bases, J lost 1 base, and 13 bases lay in between. The CDR3 sequence is CASSSISGGQETQYF. In nucleotides, the CDR3 is TGTGCCAGCAGTTCAATCTCCGGGGGCCAAGAGACCCAGTACTTC.

A word on this clonotype: A read error is possible here, since a much larger clone lies one base away. The chain has TRBV3-1 and TRBJ2-3; 9 bases are shared with TRBD2. CDR1 is LGHDT, CDR2 YNNKEL, per germline (reference sequence). J gave up 4 bases and V 4 bases, and 9 bases lay outside the gene matches. The CDR3 consists of 16 residues. CDR3: CASSPGRGGVADTQYF. CDR3 DNA sequence: TGTGCCAGCAGCCCAGGACGCGGGGGGGTGGCAGATACGCAGTATTTT.

The chain is built from TRBV5-1 and TRBJ2-5, with D unclear. Germline CDR1 and CDR2: SGHRS and YFSETQ. The CDR3 totals 13 residues. V was cut by 3 bases and J by 2 bases, with 8 bases left in between. CDR3 sequence (DNA): TGCGCCAGCAGCTGGATGACACAAGAGACCCAGTACTTC. Residues: CASSWMTQETQYF. Full variable domain (outside the CDR3, taken from reference TRBV5-1 and TRBJ2-5): KAGVTQTPRYLIKTRGQQVTLSCSPISGHRSVSWYQQTPGQGLQFLFEYFSETQRNKGNFPGRFSGRQFSNSRSEMNVSTLELGDSALYLCASSWMTQETQYFGPGTRLLVL.

There are many counts of this clonotype. The rearrangement uses TRBV7-2 and TRBJ2-5, with TRBD1 matching 8 bases. The CDR3 runs to 12 residues. CDR1 and CDR2 (germline): SGHTA, FQGNSA. Trimming cost V 5 bases and J 5 bases; bases outside gene matches: 1. CDR3 region: CASSRTGETQYF. In nucleotides, the CDR3 is TGTGCCAGCAGCCGGACAGGGGAGACCCAGTACTTC.

This clonotype showed up many times. CDR3 DNA: TGCAGTGCTAGTAAACAGCGGCCCACTGAAGCTTTCTTT. Amino acid sequence: CSASKQRPTEAFF. The genes are TRBV20-1 and TRBJ1-1, with no clear D. V was cut by 3 bases and J by 4 bases, with 12 bases left in between. This CDR3 spans 13 amino acids. Germline loops: CDR1 DFQATT, CDR2 SNEGSKA (reference sequence).

This clonotype has only a few counts. This chain uses TRBV7-3 with TRBJ1-2, with D unclear. Trimming removed 5 bases at V and 4 bases at J, with 14 bases between. The CDR3 contains 14 residues. CDR1 and CDR2 from the germline V gene are SGHTA and FQGTGA. CDR3 nucleotide sequence: TGTGCCAGCAGCCCCTCGACGGCTAGCTATGGCTACACCTTC. It specifies CASSPSTASYGYTF.

This clonotype has only one observation. The J gene is TRBJ2-1, the V gene TRBV6-2 or TRBV6-3; the D call may be TRBD1 or TRBD2 (5 bases each). The CDR3 length is 13 residues. Trimming cost V 9 bases and J 3 bases, with 12 bases left between them. Germline lookup yields CDR1 MNHEY and CDR2 SVGEGT. CDR3 in amino acids: CASARDLYNEQFF. The CDR3 DNA is TGTGCCAGTGCCCGGGACCTCTACAATGAGCAGTTCTTC.

There are a few counts of this clonotype. The V gene is TRBV5-4, the J gene TRBJ2-7; 8 bases agree with TRBD2. The CDR3 sequence is 15 residues long. V was clipped by 4 bases and J by 0 bases; unmatched bases: 6. The V gene's germline CDR1 is SGHNT and CDR2 YYREEE (reference sequence). The CDR3 DNA follows: TGTGCCAGCAGCGCCGGGACTAGACTCTCCTACGAGCAGTACTTC. Translation: CASSAGTRLSYEQYF.

This clonotype was seen more than once but under ten times. This rearrangement joins TRBV7-2 to TRBJ1-3; D gene ambiguous. This CDR3 is built from 16 residues. Germline CDR1 is SGHTA and CDR2 is FQGNSA. Trimming cost V 6 bases and J 8 bases, with 23 bases left between them. In DNA, the CDR3 is TGTGCCAGCAGTCCATTAGGCGTCGGGGTTGCGGACACCATATATTTT. Amino acids: CASSPLGVGVADTIYF.

The chain couples TRBV7-2 to TRBJ1-1; unclear D gene. Germline CDR1 and CDR2: SGHTA and FQGNSA. This CDR3 region has 13 residues. V shed 4 bases and J shed 1 base, with 7 bases lying between them. In DNA form, the CDR3 reads TGTGCCAGCAGCTGGGGTACGAACACTGAAGCTTTCTTT. Its translation is CASSWGTNTEAFF.

Note on this clonotype: The junction departs from the called germline gene at one end, perhaps through a read error. The V gene is TRBV7-9, the J gene TRBJ2-2; the D call may be TRBD1 or TRBD2 (5 bases each). Germline CDR1 SEHNR, CDR2 FQNEAQ (reference sequence). The CDR3 runs 15 residues. The CDR3 DNA follows: TGTGCCAGCAGCGTTCGGGGCGTTGGCACCGGGGAGCTGATTTTT. It codes for CASSVRGVGTGELIF.

This clonotype was detected ten times or more. The chain links TRBV5-1 to TRBJ1-1, with D unresolved. Trimming shortened V by 1 base and J by 2 bases, and 9 bases separated the two germline ends. The CDR3 contains 14 residues. CDR1 SGHRS and CDR2 YFSETQ come from the germline V gene. In DNA form, the CDR3 reads TGCGCCAGCAGCTTGACGGGAATTAACACTGAAGCTTTCTTT. Translating it yields CASSLTGINTEAFF.

There are a few counts of this clonotype. A much larger clone differs from this one at a single base, so this may be a read error. J is TRBJ1-5 and V is TRBV6-6; D uncertain. This CDR3 has 16 residues. Between the trimmed V and J ends, which lost 6 bases and 10 bases, there was a span of 25 bases. The V gene's germline CDR1 is MNHNY and CDR2 SVGAGI (reference sequence). CDR3 sequence: CASSSRQRATIHPQHF. CDR3 sequence (DNA): TGTGCCAGCAGCTCCCGTCAGCGGGCGACGATTCACCCCCAGCATTTT.

This clonotype was picked up many times. The chain links TRBV12-3 or TRBV12-4 to TRBJ2-7; TRBD2 might be the D (7 bases). This CDR3 contains 16 residues. Deletions cut 6 bases from V and 1 base from J, with 19 bases between. The DNA for the CDR3 is TGTGCCAGCAGCTACTTCCAGAGGGGGGGGTCCTACGAGCAGTACTTC. Its translation is CASSYFQRGGSYEQYF.

The gene calls are TRBV11-2 and TRBJ1-1; D remains unclear. CDR3 size: 14 residues. The germline V gene has CDR1 SGHAT and CDR2 FQNNGV. V was trimmed by 5 bases and J by 1 base, leaving 11 bases between them. The CDR3 region has the DNA TGTGCCAGCAGCCGACCAACCCGGAACACTGAAGCTTTCTTT. This codes for CASSRPTRNTEAFF.

This clonotype was seen more than once but under ten times. In nucleotides, the CDR3 is TGTGCCAGCAGCAAAAAAAGGGAACCCAACACTGAAGCTTTCTTT. It specifies CASSKKREPNTEAFF. The rearrangement uses TRBV21-1 and TRBJ1-1. TRBV21-1 is labeled a pseudogene. This CDR3 has 15 amino acids.

This chain links TRBV30 with TRBJ2-3, with D maybe TRBD2 (6 bases). Germline assignment: CDR1 GTSNPN and CDR2 SVGIG (reference sequence). The V gene lost 3 bases and the J gene lost 2 bases, with 12 bases spanning the gap. There are 14 residues in the CDR3. In DNA, the CDR3 is TGTGCCTGGAGGGAGGGACGCCTCACAGATACGCAGTATTTT. Protein product: CAWREGRLTDTQYF. The complete variable domain, with remaining parts taken from reference TRBV30 and TRBJ2-3, reads SQTIHQWPATLVQPVGSPLSLECTVEGTSNPNLYWYRQAAGRGLQLLFYSVGIGQISSEVPQNLSASRPQDRQFILSSKKLLLSDSGFYLCAWREGRLTDTQYFGPGTRLTVL.

This clonotype has more than one count but fewer than ten. This chain joins TRBV24-1 and TRBJ2-5, with 7 positions matching TRBD2. CDR3 length: 15 amino acids. Germline V gene sequence: CDR1 KGHDR, CDR2 SFDVKD. The ends lost 4 bases at V and 2 bases at J; junction bases unmatched: 6. The CDR3 DNA is TGTGCCACCAGTGACTCGGGGGGTTTGCAAGAGACCCAGTACTTC. Its protein is CATSDSGGLQETQYF.

This chain joins TRBV21-1 and TRBJ1-5. TRBV21-1 is tagged as a pseudogene. The CDR3 runs 17 residues. The CDR3 sequence is CASSKAGPRPSNQPQHF. The CDR3 DNA follows: TGTGCCAGCAGCAAAGCTGGGCCGAGGCCTAGCAATCAGCCCCAGCATTTT.

This clonotype occurred many times. CDR3: CASSLRDEQYF. The CDR3 bases are TGTGCCAGCAGCCTCAGGGACGAGCAGTACTTC. The V and J genes are TRBV3-1 and TRBJ2-7; a weak D match, TRBD1 (5 bases). V was shortened by 4 bases and J by 5 bases, with 6 bases between the two germline ends. The CDR3 runs 11 residues. Germline V gene sequence: CDR1 LGHDT, CDR2 YNNKEL (reference sequence).

The V gene is TRBV5-1, the J gene TRBJ2-2; D is unclear. Per the germline V gene, CDR1 is SGHRS and CDR2 is YFSETQ. The V and J ends lost 3 bases and 6 bases respectively, with 9 bases between them. The CDR3 covers 13 residues. This CDR3 is CASSWERSGELFF. As DNA, the CDR3 is TGCGCCAGCAGCTGGGAAAGGTCCGGGGAGCTGTTTTTT.

This clonotype was seen a handful of times. The J gene is TRBJ2-3, the V gene TRBV4-3; D uncertain. Per the germline V gene, CDR1 is LGHNA and CDR2 is YSLEER. This CDR3 region has 12 residues. V lost 0 bases and J 6 bases, leaving 4 bases between the germline ends. The CDR3 region has the DNA TGCGCCAGCAGCCAAGATTGGGATACGCAGTATTTT. It encodes CASSQDWDTQYF.